The sequence of this T cell receptor beta chain was determined in a study of T cell responses to AZD1222 COVID-19 vaccine. The CDR3 is 16 amino acids. The germline V and J ends were trimmed by 4 bases and 3 bases, with 18 bases remaining between them. Looked up from germline, CDR1 is SGHNT and CDR2 is YYREEE (reference sequence). Judged by abundance, this clone is medium-sized. No antigen is known for it. Profiled with immunoSEQ multiplex PCR; TCRdb holds only in-frame clones, not every one. This sample has under 150,000 clones, with 85% to 95% found just once. Study-level findings and limits: Donors in the cohort were predominantly white British and more often female, and clonal diversity was possibly underestimated. Regions 160-218 and 743-854 dominated among vaccine-associated CD4 TCRs spanning spike.

The source was peripheral blood, collected on day 0 of AZD1222 vaccination. The rearrangement uses TRBV5-4 and TRBJ2-3; D assignment may be TRBD1 or TRBD2 (6 bases each). The sequence came from an adult in good health. CDR3 sequence: CASSRTGGRRTDTQYF. CDR3 coding DNA: TGTGCCAGCAGCAGAACCGGGGGCCGGAGGACAGATACGCAGTATTTT.